There are a few counts of the clone carrying this T cell receptor beta chain. Its target is not known. This entry belongs to a study of OX40 agonist ivuxolimab in advanced cancers. In the study overall: Ivuxolimab, an antibody acting as an agonist of OX40 (CD134), was used to treat patients.

Points from the study as a whole: Among T cells, CD8+ cells averaged more expanded clones than CD4+ cells.

Clones were read by immunoSEQ multiplex PCR, and TCRdb kept only the in-frame ones, dropping some. The table has nearly 20,000 clones, about nine tenths seen once. Germline values: CDR1 SGHAT, CDR2 FQNNGV. The CDR3 loop spans 16 amino acids. V shed 4 bases, J shed 2 bases, and the junction held 3 bases outside the gene matches. This chain connects TRBV11-2 to TRBJ2-1; TRBD2 aligns across 12 bases. The receptor's source is an adult with an advanced solid tumor such as melanoma, head and neck, liver or kidney cancer. The starting material was CD4+ or CD8+ T cells sorted from blood, obtained in a trial of the OX40 agonist ivuxolimab. CDR3 protein: CASSSSSGGAYNEQFF. CDR3 coding DNA: TGTGCCAGCAGCTCCTCTAGCGGGGGGGCCTACAATGAGCAGTTCTTC.